A selection of T cell receptor beta chains follows, all from one sample in a study of CD8+ T cells in alopecia areata. TCRdb keeps only in-frame clones here, not all; method: immunoSEQ multiplex PCR. Among about 14,000 clones, 45% to 60% were seen once, and the ten largest hold approximately 11%. The material was skin, obtained at week 0. The origin of the receptors is a human donor with alopecia areata. Both conserved end residues are part of each CDR3. A D gene is named only where the DNA matches it firmly. The size field is filled for only some rows; it gives once, few, many or a size class.

d_gene,v_gene,abundance,j_gene,CDR3aa,CDR3nt
TRBD1,TRBV28,.,TRBJ1-5,CASKAPGQWSNQPQHF,TGTGCCAGCAAGGCCCCGGGACAGTGGAGCAATCAGCCCCAGCATTTT
TRBD1,TRBV6-1,few,TRBJ2-6,CASLGQGGANVLTF,TGTGCCAGCCTGGGACAGGGAGGTGCCAACGTCCTGACTTTC
.,TRBV20-1,.,TRBJ1-2,CSARIGGGYTF,TGCAGTGCCCGGATTGGAGGTGGCTACACCTTC
.,TRBV4-3,.,TRBJ1-1,CASSQGSSTEAFF,TGCGCCAGCAGCCAGGGTTCAAGCACTGAAGCTTTCTTT
.,TRBV6-4,.,TRBJ1-1,CASSDSRGTEAFF,TGTGCCAGCAGTGACTCGCGGGGCACTGAAGCTTTCTTT
.,TRBV7-2,.,TRBJ2-3,CASSLAGGSTDTQYF,TGTGCCAGCAGCTTAGCGGGGGGTAGCACAGATACGCAGTATTTT
.,TRBV5-5,.,TRBJ1-5,CASRPGPISNQPQHF,TGTGCCAGCAGGCCGGGACCCATTAGCAATCAGCCCCAGCATTTT
.,TRBV7-2,.,TRBJ1-1,CASSLPSGNAEAFF,TGTGCCAGCAGCCTGCCCTCGGGGAACGCTGAAGCTTTCTTT
.,TRBV7-6,.,TRBJ2-5,CASSTGRETQYF,TGTGCCAGCAGTACAGGGAGAGAGACCCAGTACTTC
.,TRBV7-2,few,TRBJ2-5,CASSPLGVGGEETQYF,TGTGCCAGCAGCCCCCTAGGGGTGGGGGGCGAAGAGACCCAGTACTTC
.,TRBV7-8,.,TRBJ1-1,CASSLRGQGARGTEAFF,TGTGCCAGCAGCTTAAGGGGACAAGGGGCCAGGGGCACTGAAGCTTTCTTT
TRBD1,TRBV27,few,TRBJ1-2,CASSLSMRQGANYGYTF,TGTGCCAGCAGTTTATCGATGAGACAGGGGGCTAACTATGGCTACACCTTC
.,TRBV5-4,.,TRBJ1-1,CASSSVSEAFF,TGTGCCAGCAGCTCAGTTTCTGAAGCTTTCTTT
.,TRBV5-1,.,TRBJ2-7,CASSFKIQGREQYF,TGCGCCAGCAGCTTTAAGATCCAGGGGCGCGAGCAGTACTTC
.,TRBV7-9,.,TRBJ2-7,CASSLAWGPSDEQYF,TGTGCCAGCAGCTTAGCTTGGGGCCCCTCGGACGAGCAGTACTTC
TRBD2,TRBV5-4,.,TRBJ2-5,CASSRLAGGREYF,TGTGCCAGCAGCCGGCTAGCGGGGGGGCGGGAGTACTTC
.,TRBV19,few,TRBJ1-5,CASQKKEFSNSNQPQHF,TGTGCCAGCCAAAAAAAAGAGTTCAGTAATAGCAATCAGCCCCAGCATTTT
.,TRBV5-4,.,TRBJ1-1,CASSWIEDTEAFF,TGTGCCAGCAGCTGGATAGAGGACACTGAAGCTTTCTTT
TRBD2,TRBV6-4,few,TRBJ2-1,CASSDSRLAGGPHNEQFF,TGTGCCAGCAGTGACTCAAGACTAGCGGGGGGGCCCCACAATGAGCAGTTCTTC
TRBD1,TRBV19,few,TRBJ1-1,CASSSGTGGSKVEAFF,TGTGCCAGTAGTTCTGGGACAGGGGGGAGTAAGGTTGAAGCTTTCTTT
.,TRBV6-5,.,TRBJ1-5,CASSGPGPLGQPQHF,TGTGCCAGCAGTGGGCCGGGACCCCTTGGGCAGCCCCAGCATTTT
.,TRBV21-1,.,TRBJ2-5,CASSVAGSQETQYF,TGTGCCAGCAGCGTAGCTGGGTCTCAAGAGACCCAGTACTTC
TRBD2,TRBV4-3,.,TRBJ2-1,CASSYAGGGYNEQFF,TGCGCCAGCAGTTACGCCGGGGGGGGTTACAATGAGCAGTTCTTC
TRBD1,TRBV28,once,TRBJ1-4,CASSPYRGDNEKLFF,TGTGCCAGCAGCCCATACAGGGGGGATAATGAAAAACTGTTTTTT
.,TRBV7-2,.,TRBJ2-2,CASSPVNTGELFF,TGTGCCAGCAGCCCCGTTAACACCGGGGAGCTGTTTTTT
TRBD2,TRBV5-1,.,TRBJ2-3,CASSPLLRGAADTQYF,TGCGCCAGCAGCCCCCTACTGCGGGGGGCTGCAGATACGCAGTATTTT
TRBD1,TRBV4-3,.,TRBJ1-2,CASSHAGTGGDSDGYTF,TGCGCCAGCAGCCATGCCGGGACAGGGGGCGACTCAGATGGCTACACCTTC
.,TRBV28,.,TRBJ2-5,CASSLGRSLGQETQYF,TGTGCCAGCAGTTTAGGGCGCAGCCTAGGTCAAGAGACCCAGTACTTC
.,TRBV11-1,.,TRBJ2-2,CASSPAPDPTPGTGELFF,TGTGCCAGCAGTCCTGCCCCCGACCCCACCCCGGGGACCGGGGAGCTGTTTTTT
.,TRBV19,few,TRBJ2-7,CASSPRGSPLEQYF,TGTGCCAGTAGTCCCCGCGGTTCCCCTCTCGAGCAGTACTTC
TRBD2,TRBV4-3,.,TRBJ2-1,CASSQDPSGAAYNEQFF,TGCGCCAGCAGCCAAGATCCGAGCGGGGCAGCCTACAATGAGCAGTTCTTC
.,TRBV11-3,.,TRBJ2-7,CASSFYRSSSYEQYF,TGTGCCAGCAGCTTTTACCGGTCTAGCTCCTACGAGCAGTACTTC
.,TRBV4-3,few,TRBJ1-1,CASSQVGWGDWKLNTEAFF,TGCGCCAGCAGCCAAGTCGGATGGGGGGACTGGAAACTGAACACTGAAGCTTTCTTT
.,TRBV10-3,.,TRBJ2-1,CAISSSGSLLLSEQFF,TGTGCCATCAGTTCCTCCGGCTCACTCCTTTTAAGCGAGCAGTTCTTC
.,TRBV4-3,once,TRBJ1-2,CASSQDPPDRSYGYTF,TGCGCCAGCAGCCAAGATCCCCCAGACAGGTCCTATGGCTACACCTTC
TRBD1,TRBV27,large,TRBJ2-7,CASSYLPGQGMVEQYF,TGTGCCAGCAGTTACCTCCCGGGACAGGGGATGGTCGAGCAGTACTTC
.,TRBV6-1,few,TRBJ2-7,CASWLKGYEQYF,TGTGCCAGCTGGCTGAAGGGGTACGAGCAGTACTTC
TRBD1,TRBV7-2,few,TRBJ1-5,CASSFTGGPYNQPQHF,TGTGCCAGCAGCTTTACAGGGGGCCCTTACAATCAGCCCCAGCATTTT